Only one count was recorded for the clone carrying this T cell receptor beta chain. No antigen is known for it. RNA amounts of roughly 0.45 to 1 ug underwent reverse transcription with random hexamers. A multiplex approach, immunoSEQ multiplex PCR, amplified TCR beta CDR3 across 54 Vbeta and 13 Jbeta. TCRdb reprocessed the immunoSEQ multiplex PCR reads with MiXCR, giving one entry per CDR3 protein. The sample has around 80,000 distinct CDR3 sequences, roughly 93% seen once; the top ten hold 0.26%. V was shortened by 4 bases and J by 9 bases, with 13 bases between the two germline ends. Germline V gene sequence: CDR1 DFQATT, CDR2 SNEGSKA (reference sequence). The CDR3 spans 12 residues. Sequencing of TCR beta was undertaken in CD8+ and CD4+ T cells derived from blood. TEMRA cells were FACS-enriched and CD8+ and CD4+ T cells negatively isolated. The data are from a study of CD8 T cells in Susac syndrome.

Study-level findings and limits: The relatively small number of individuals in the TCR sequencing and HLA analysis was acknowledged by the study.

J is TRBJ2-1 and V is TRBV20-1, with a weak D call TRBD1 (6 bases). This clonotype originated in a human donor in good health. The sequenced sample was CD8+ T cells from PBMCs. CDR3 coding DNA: TGCAGTGCTACCACAGGGTTACCTGAGCAGTTCTTC. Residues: CSATTGLPEQFF.